The 26 T cell receptor beta chains given below trace back to one sample, sequenced in a study of blood T cell repertoires in COVID-19. Measured with immunoSEQ multiplex PCR; TCRdb has only the in-frame clones, and not every one. The data contain tens of thousands of clones, 88% of them singletons. Sequencing was performed on peripheral blood. These TCRs come from a man aged 55-75 years with acute or convalescent COVID-19.

The gene calls are TRBV10-1 and TRBJ2-3, with 7 bases lining up with TRBD1. The germline V gene encodes CDR1 WNHNN and CDR2 SYGVQD (reference sequence). The CDR3 extends over 13 amino acids. The V gene end was trimmed by 5 bases and the J gene end by 4 bases; junction bases not matched to a gene: 3. CDR3 DNA: TGCGCCAGCAGTCAGGGGGTAGCAGATACGCAGTATTTT. Amino acids: CASSQGVADTQYF.

The chain is built from TRBV28 and TRBJ2-3; 11 nucleotides match TRBD1. Losses at the gene ends were 6 bases for V and 4 bases for J; bases not matched to a gene: 3. This CDR3 spans 14 amino acids. Germline V gives CDR1 MDHEN, CDR2 SYDVKM. The CDR3 sequence: CASSRDRGSDTQYF. The DNA of the CDR3 is TGTGCCAGCAGCCGGGACAGGGGGTCAGATACGCAGTATTTT.

This sequence joins TRBV5-4 and TRBJ1-2; D gene uncertain. Germline V gene sequence: CDR1 SGHNT, CDR2 YYREEE (reference sequence). This CDR3 has 12 residues. The ends were cut back, 4 bases at V and 5 bases at J, with 9 bases in the middle. The CDR3 is CASSQITYGYTF. DNA for the CDR3: TGTGCCAGCAGCCAAATTACTTATGGCTACACCTTC.

In DNA form, the CDR3 reads TGTGCCAGCTCAGCCGGTGGCGGGGACCCCCAGCATTTT. As protein: CASSAGGGDPQHF. V and J are TRBV18 and TRBJ1-5, with D maybe TRBD1 (5 bases). V was pared by 5 bases and J by 10 bases, with 15 bases between. This CDR3 contains 13 residues. CDR1 and CDR2 (germline): KGHSH, LQKENI. The complete variable domain, with remaining parts taken from reference TRBV18 and TRBJ1-5, reads NAGVMQNPRHLVRRRGQEARLRCSPMKGHSHVYWYRQLPEEGLKFMVYLQKENIIDESGMPKERFSAEFPKEGPSILRIQQVVRGDSAAYFCASSAGGGDPQHFGDGTRLSIL.

This CDR3 reads CASSLPVQGNTEAFF. The CDR3 DNA follows: TGTGCCAGCAGTTTGCCAGTCCAGGGGAACACTGAAGCTTTCTTT. The chain combines TRBV28 with TRBJ1-1; tentative D call: TRBD1 (5 bases). The CDR3 sequence is 15 residues long. CDR1 and CDR2 (germline): MDHEN, SYDVKM. Trimming pared 3 bases from V and 1 base from J, leaving 12 bases between.

The chain uses TRBV25-1 and TRBJ2-7; D is unresolved. V was pared by 1 base and J by 6 bases, with 10 bases between. CDR1 and CDR2 (germline): MGHDK, SYGVNS. The CDR3 runs 13 residues. The CDR3 sequence is CASSEWSAVEQYF. The CDR3 DNA is TGTGCCAGCAGTGAATGGTCGGCGGTCGAGCAGTACTTC.

This clone was seen only a few times. The J gene is TRBJ2-3, the V gene TRBV7-3, with D unclear. CDR1 and CDR2 (germline): SGHTA, FQGTGA. V shed 3 bases and J shed 1 base, with 14 bases lying between them. The CDR3 is 16 amino acids. For the CDR3, the DNA is TGTGCCAGCAGCTTTGGGCCTCTGGGTGGCACAGATACGCAGTATTTT. This translates into CASSFGPLGGTDTQYF.

The chain has TRBV6-5 and TRBJ2-7, with 10 bases aligning to TRBD2. This CDR3 comprises 15 residues. V trimming: 5 bases; J trimming: 7 bases; junction bases outside the gene matches: 11. Per germline, CDR1 MNHEY and CDR2 SVGAGI. CDR3 sequence (DNA): TGTGCCAGCAGTAACGAGCGGGAGGGCCATCGAGAGCAGTACTTC. It codes for CASSNEREGHREQYF.

The chain links TRBV24-1 to TRBJ2-1, with D possibly TRBD1 on 6 matching bases. Per the germline V gene, CDR1 is KGHDR and CDR2 is SFDVKD. The CDR3 runs to 19 residues. Trimming shortened V by 4 bases and J by 0 bases, and 21 bases separated the two germline ends. The CDR3 DNA is TGTGCCACCAGTGACCCAGCCCCACGGACAGAAAGCTCCTACAATGAGCAGTTCTTC. This sequence encodes CATSDPAPRTESSYNEQFF.

The rearrangement uses TRBV11-2 and TRBJ2-1; perhaps TRBD2 as D (6 bases). The CDR3 runs to 13 residues. V was trimmed by 5 bases and J by 8 bases, leaving 13 bases between them. Germline CDR1 SGHAT, CDR2 FQNNGV. As DNA, the CDR3 is TGTGCCAGCAGCCGTACATGGGGGGATGAGCAGTTCTTC. It yields the protein CASSRTWGDEQFF.

This chain links TRBV7-8 with TRBJ2-2; weak D call: TRBD2 (5 bases). V gave up 2 bases and J gave up 4 bases, with 14 bases separating them. The CDR3 is 16 residues long. Germline V CDR1 and CDR2: SGHVS, FQNEAQ. The CDR3 sequence: CASSLRGIEGTGELFF. In DNA form, the CDR3 reads TGTGCCAGCAGCTTACGTGGAATAGAGGGCACCGGGGAGCTGTTTTTT.

The chain links TRBV7-3 to TRBJ1-1; TRBD1 is a possible D gene (5 bases). Trimming left V 4 bases short and J 4 bases short, with 13 bases between. Germline assignment: CDR1 SGHTA and CDR2 FQGTGA. The CDR3 extends over 14 amino acids. The CDR3 spells CASSSQTVSTEAFF. The CDR3 bases are TGTGCCAGCAGCTCCCAGACAGTGAGCACTGAAGCTTTCTTT.

V is TRBV5-8 and J is TRBJ2-5; TRBD1 matches 7 bases. The CDR3 runs to 14 residues. The junction had 6 bases not matched to a gene; V was cut back by 5 bases and J by 2 bases. Germline V lookup: CDR1 SGHTS, CDR2 YDEGEE. CDR3 coding DNA: TGTGCCAGCAGGCGCCAGGGGGTACAAGAGACCCAGTACTTC. Protein sequence: CASRRQGVQETQYF.

The chain employs TRBV18 and TRBJ2-2; D unresolved. Trimming cost V 3 bases and J 3 bases, with 11 bases left between them. The CDR3 covers 15 residues. Germline assignment: CDR1 KGHSH and CDR2 LQKENI. The CDR3 region has the DNA TGTGCCAGCTCACCCAACTTAGAGGACACCGGGGAGCTGTTTTTT. It specifies CASSPNLEDTGELFF.

V usage is TRBV7-9 and J usage is TRBJ2-6, with 9 bases aligning to TRBD1. There are 19 residues in the CDR3. The germline V gene encodes CDR1 SEHNR and CDR2 FQNEAQ (reference sequence). J was trimmed by 1 base and V by 1 base; bases with no gene match: 8. CDR3 sequence (DNA): TGTGCCAGCAGCTTAGTTCCGGGACAGGGACCTTCTGGGGCCAACGTCCTGACTTTC. Protein product: CASSLVPGQGPSGANVLTF.

The V and J genes are TRBV5-6 and TRBJ2-7, with a tentative D call TRBD1 (6 bases). Germline V gives CDR1 SGHDT, CDR2 YYEEEE. The CDR3 totals 16 residues. V lost 4 bases and J 7 bases, leaving 24 bases between the germline ends. Here the CDR3 reads CASSPGDTNTMEEQYF. DNA for the CDR3: TGTGCCAGCAGCCCAGGGGACACCAACACGATGGAGGAGCAGTACTTC.

This clone was observed a single time. V gene TRBV7-3 combines with J gene TRBJ2-2; possibly TRBD2 for D (7 bases). Germline CDR1 is SGHTA and CDR2 is FQGTGA. The V gene lost 5 bases and the J gene lost 7 bases, with 14 bases spanning the gap. CDR3 length: 14 residues. The CDR3 is CASSHRGAGGELFF. The CDR3 nucleotides read TGTGCCAGCAGCCACCGGGGGGCTGGCGGGGAGCTGTTTTTT.

This chain connects TRBV28 to TRBJ1-2; D unresolved. CDR3 length: 13 residues. V gave up 2 bases and J gave up 2 bases, with 6 bases separating them. Germline V gene sequence: CDR1 MDHEN, CDR2 SYDVKM. CDR3 region: CASSLQINYGYTF. CDR3 nucleotide sequence: TGTGCCAGCAGTTTACAGATAAACTATGGCTACACCTTC.

The chain employs TRBV18 and TRBJ2-7; 7 nucleotides line up with TRBD1. CDR3 length: 15 residues. Germline-derived CDR1 and CDR2 are KGHSH and LQKENI. Trimming took 3 bases from V and 6 from J; bases not matched to a gene: 11. The CDR3 region has the DNA TGTGCCAGCTCACCCTCGATACAGGGGTTGAGCGAGCAGTACTTC. Translating it yields CASSPSIQGLSEQYF. Variable domain in full (rest from reference TRBV18 and TRBJ2-7): NAGVMQNPRHLVRRRGQEARLRCSPMKGHSHVYWYRQLPEEGLKFMVYLQKENIIDESGMPKERFSAEFPKEGPSILRIQQVVRGDSAAYFCASSPSIQGLSEQYFGPGTRLTVT.

The V gene is TRBV5-1, the J gene TRBJ1-3; D is unresolved. The V and J ends lost 5 bases and 0 bases respectively, with 15 bases between them. The CDR3 loop spans 16 amino acids. CDR1 is SGHRS and CDR2 is YFSETQ in the germline V gene. The CDR3 here is CASRMDSLSSGNTIYF. CDR3 DNA sequence: TGCGCCAGCAGAATGGACTCGCTTAGCTCTGGAAACACCATATATTTT.

The chain recombines TRBV7-2 with TRBJ1-2, with TRBD1 matching 11 bases. CDR3 length: 16 residues. From germline, CDR1 is SGHTA and CDR2 FQGNSA. V was clipped by 5 bases and J by 4 bases; unmatched bases: 9. The CDR3 coding sequence is TGTGCCAGCAGCCCCTCCCGGGACAGGGGGTTCTATGGCTACACCTTC. Translated: CASSPSRDRGFYGYTF.

The rearrangement uses TRBV6-4 and TRBJ2-1; tentatively, D is TRBD2 (7 bases). Germline-derived CDR1 and CDR2 are MRHNA and SNTAGT. Between the trimmed V and J ends, which lost 6 bases and 9 bases, there was a span of 15 bases. The CDR3 sequence is 13 residues long. The CDR3, as DNA: TGTGCCAGCAGCCTTGTAGGGGGGGGTGAGCAGTTCTTC. Its protein product is CASSLVGGGEQFF.

The chain combines TRBV21-1 with TRBJ2-2; TRBD1 is the table's D call and was not checked against the DNA. TRBV21-1 is labeled a pseudogene. The CDR3 is 15 residues long. The DNA of the CDR3 is TGTGCCAGCAGCTACCGGGACAGAGGCACCGGGGAGCTGTTTTTT. This encodes CASSYRDRGTGELFF.

The rearrangement links TRBV18 to TRBJ1-1; 7 nucleotides agree with TRBD1. This CDR3 is 14 amino acids long. The V and J ends lost 5 bases and 1 base, in that order; junction bases with no gene match: 4. In germline, CDR1 is KGHSH, CDR2 LQKENI. The CDR3 DNA sequence: TGTGCCAGCTCAGAGACAGGGCCGAACACTGAAGCTTTCTTT. As protein: CASSETGPNTEAFF. The whole variable domain, remainder taken from reference TRBV18 and TRBJ1-1, is NAGVMQNPRHLVRRRGQEARLRCSPMKGHSHVYWYRQLPEEGLKFMVYLQKENIIDESGMPKERFSAEFPKEGPSILRIQQVVRGDSAAYFCASSETGPNTEAFFGQGTRLTVV.

This chain connects TRBV3-1 (or the pseudogene TRBV3-2) to TRBJ2-7, with TRBD2 as a possible D gene (6 bases). Germline CDR1 and CDR2: LGHDT and YNNKEL (reference sequence). CDR3 length equals 13 residues. Deletions cut 4 bases from V and 5 bases from J, with 12 bases between. CDR3: CASSPLARDEQYF. CDR3 bases: TGTGCCAGCAGCCCCCTAGCGCGCGACGAGCAGTACTTC.

The chain has TRBV11-2 and TRBJ2-1; no reliable D call. The CDR3 extends over 15 amino acids. V dropped 2 bases and J dropped 3 bases, with 11 bases sitting between them. CDR1 is SGHAT and CDR2 is FQNNGV in the germline V gene. CDR3 sequence reads: CASSLSDSIYNEQFF. CDR3 bases: TGTGCCAGCAGCTTAAGCGACTCTATCTACAATGAGCAGTTCTTC.